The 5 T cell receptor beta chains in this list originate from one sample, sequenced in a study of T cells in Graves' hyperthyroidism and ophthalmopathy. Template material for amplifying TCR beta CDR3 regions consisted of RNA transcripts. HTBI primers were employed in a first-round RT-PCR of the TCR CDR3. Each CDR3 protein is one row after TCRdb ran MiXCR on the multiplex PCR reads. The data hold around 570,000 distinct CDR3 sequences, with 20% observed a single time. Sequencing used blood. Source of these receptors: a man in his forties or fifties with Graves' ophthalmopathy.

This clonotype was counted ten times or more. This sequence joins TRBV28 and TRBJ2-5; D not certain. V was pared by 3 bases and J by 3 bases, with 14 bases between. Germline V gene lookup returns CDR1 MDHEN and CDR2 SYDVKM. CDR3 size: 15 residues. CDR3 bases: TGTGCCAGCAGTTTTGCAGGTGTTGGGAAAGAGACCCAGTACTTC. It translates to CASSFAGVGKETQYF.

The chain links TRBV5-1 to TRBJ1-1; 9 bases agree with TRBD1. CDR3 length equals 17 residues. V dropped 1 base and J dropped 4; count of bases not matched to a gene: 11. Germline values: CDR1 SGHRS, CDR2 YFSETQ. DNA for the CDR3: TGCGCCAGCAGCTTGCATCGTACCGGGACAGGGAGCACTGAAGCTTTCTTT. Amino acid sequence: CASSLHRTGTGSTEAFF. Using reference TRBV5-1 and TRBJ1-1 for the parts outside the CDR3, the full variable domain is KAGVTQTPRYLIKTRGQQVTLSCSPISGHRSVSWYQQTPGQGLQFLFEYFSETQRNKGNFPGRFSGRQFSNSRSEMNVSTLELGDSALYLCASSLHRTGTGSTEAFFGQGTRLTVV.

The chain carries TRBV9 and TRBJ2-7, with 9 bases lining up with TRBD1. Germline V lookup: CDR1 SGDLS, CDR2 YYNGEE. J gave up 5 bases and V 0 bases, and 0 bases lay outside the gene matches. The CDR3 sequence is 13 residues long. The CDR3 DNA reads TGTGCCAGCAGCGTAGGGACAGGGGACGAGCAGTACTTC. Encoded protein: CASSVGTGDEQYF.

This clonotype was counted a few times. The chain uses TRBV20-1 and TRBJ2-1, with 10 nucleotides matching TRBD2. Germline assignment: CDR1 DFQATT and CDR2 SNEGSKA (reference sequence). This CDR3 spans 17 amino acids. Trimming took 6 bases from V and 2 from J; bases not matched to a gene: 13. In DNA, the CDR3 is TGCAGTGCGGCCTCCAGCCTAGCGGGAGCAACCTACAATGAGCAGTTCTTC. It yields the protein CSAASSLAGATYNEQFF.

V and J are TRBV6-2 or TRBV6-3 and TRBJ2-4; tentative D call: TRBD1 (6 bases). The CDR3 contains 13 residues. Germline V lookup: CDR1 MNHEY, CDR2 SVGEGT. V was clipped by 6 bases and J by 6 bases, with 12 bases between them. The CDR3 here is CASRQGWGNIQYF. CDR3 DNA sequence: TGTGCCAGCAGGCAGGGGTGGGGAAACATTCAGTACTTC.